This passage covers 27 T cell receptor beta chains from one sample sequenced in a study of cytomegalovirus exposure and HLA in healthy donors. 13 Jbeta primers and 60 Vbeta primers were used for the PCR. TCRdb's copy holds only in-frame clones and misses some; the assay was immunoSEQ multiplex PCR. The sample comprises about 160,000 clones, approximately 81% of which are singletons, and less than 2% rests with the top ten. Sequenced material: PBMCs. These receptors were taken from a young man in good health and CMV-seronegative.

The V and J genes are TRBV2 and TRBJ2-5; TRBD1 matches 9 bases. The end of the DNA is better explained by TRBJ2-7, so the J call may be wrong. Germline V CDR1 and CDR2: SNHLY, FYNNEI. The CDR3 runs 17 residues. For the CDR3, the DNA is TGTGCCAGCAGTGAAGAATCGGTCGGGACAGGGAGGTCCGAGCAGTACTTC. Its translation is CASSEESVGTGRSEQYF.

Worth noting for this clone: Other nucleotide sequences from this sample produce the same CDR3. The gene calls are TRBV29-1 and TRBJ1-2, with D unresolved. CDR1 and CDR2 from the germline V gene are SQVTM and ANQGSEA. CDR3 size: 13 residues. CDR3 loop: CSVEGQAHYGYTF. DNA of the CDR3: TGCAGTGTCGAAGGGCAGGCCCACTATGGCTACACCTTC.

This chain uses TRBV6-1 with TRBJ2-3; D ambiguous. Germline CDR1 and CDR2: MNHNS and SASEGT. V was shortened by 5 bases and J by 0 bases, with 12 bases between the two germline ends. The CDR3 is 15 residues long. CDR3 DNA sequence: TGTGCCAGCAGTCCAAGAGGCACTAGCACAGATACGCAGTATTTT. Residues: CASSPRGTSTDTQYF.

This chain links TRBV19 with TRBJ2-5; TRBD1 matches at 7 bases. J lost 5 bases, V lost 6 bases, and 6 bases had no gene match. CDR3 length equals 13 residues. Germline values: CDR1 LNHDA, CDR2 SQIVND (reference sequence). The CDR3 spells CASSGQVSETQYF. In DNA, the CDR3 is TGTGCCAGTAGCGGACAGGTATCGGAGACCCAGTACTTC.

V and J are TRBV11-2 and TRBJ1-1; possibly TRBD1 for D (6 bases). In germline, CDR1 is SGHAT, CDR2 FQNNGV. Trimming took 4 bases from V and 3 from J, leaving 12 bases between them. This CDR3 contains 14 residues. Here the CDR3 reads CASSSDRTYTEAFF. CDR3 bases: TGTGCCAGCAGCTCCGACAGGACCTACACTGAAGCTTTCTTT.

The gene calls are TRBV18 and TRBJ2-7, with D perhaps TRBD1 (5 bases). CDR3 size: 12 residues. Trimming pared 5 bases from V and 3 bases from J, leaving 8 bases between. CDR1 is KGHSH, CDR2 LQKENI, per germline. The DNA of the CDR3 is TGTGCCAGCTCAGCCGACAGCTACGAGCAGTACTTC. Its translation: CASSADSYEQYF.

The CDR3 is CASSFGTSGRHEQYF. Written as DNA, the CDR3 is TGTGCCAGCAGTTTTGGGACTAGCGGGAGACACGAGCAGTACTTC. The gene calls are TRBV27 and TRBJ2-7, with 14 nucleotides matching TRBD2. Germline V gene sequence: CDR1 MNHEY, CDR2 SMNVEV (reference sequence). J was trimmed by 5 bases and V by 3 bases; bases with no gene match: 3. The CDR3 covers 15 residues.

The chain combines TRBV11-2 with TRBJ2-7, with D unresolved. The CDR3 totals 14 residues. The germline V gene has CDR1 SGHAT and CDR2 FQNNGV. The germline V and J ends were trimmed by 1 base and 3 bases, with 10 bases remaining between them. CDR3 protein: CASSLVGSHYEQYF. The CDR3 DNA reads TGTGCCAGCAGCTTAGTGGGCAGCCACTACGAGCAGTACTTC.

The CDR3 nucleotides are TGTGCCAGCAGCATGCTAGCGGGGGGCCAGACCCAGTACTTC. It yields the protein CASSMLAGGQTQYF. This chain links TRBV5-6 with TRBJ2-5; 11 bases match TRBD2. The germline gives CDR1 SGHDT, CDR2 YYEEEE. V lost 4 bases to trimming and J lost 6 bases; unmatched junction nucleotides: 5. CDR3 length: 14 residues. Combining the CDR3 with reference TRBV5-6 and TRBJ2-5 gives the whole variable domain DAGVTQSPTHLIKTRGQQVTLRCSPKSGHDTVSWYQQALGQGPQFIFQYYEEEERQRGNFPDRFSGHQFPNYSSELNVNALLLGDSALYLCASSMLAGGQTQYFGPGTRLLVL.

This clone came up a few times. The chain recombines TRBV5-1 with TRBJ2-1; TRBD1 is a possible D gene (6 bases). The CDR3 totals 15 residues. Germline lookup yields CDR1 SGHRS and CDR2 YFSETQ. Trimming removed 5 bases at V and 0 bases at J, with 12 bases between. Written as DNA, the CDR3 is TGCGCCAGCAGGGACAGTGAGGGCTCCTACAATGAGCAGTTCTTC. Protein sequence: CASRDSEGSYNEQFF.

The CDR3 protein is CASSEQGSSYEQYF. CDR3 coding DNA: TGTGCCAGCAGTGAACAGGGGTCCTCCTACGAGCAGTACTTC. This sequence joins TRBV2 and TRBJ2-7, with a possible D match to TRBD1 (6 bases). Trimming stripped 2 bases from V and 0 bases from J, with 8 bases between. The CDR3 spans 14 residues. Germline V CDR1 and CDR2: SNHLY, FYNNEI. The full variable domain, completed using reference TRBV2 and TRBJ2-7, is EPEVTQTPSHQVTQMGQEVILRCVPISNHLYFYWYRQILGQKVEFLVSFYNNEISEKSEIFDDQFSVERPDGSNFTLKIRSTKLEDSAMYFCASSEQGSSYEQYFGPGTRLTVT.

The chain couples TRBV7-9 to TRBJ2-2, with 8 bases that match TRBD2. The V gene's germline CDR1 is SEHNR and CDR2 FQNEAQ (reference sequence). The V and J ends lost 8 bases and 3 bases, in that order; junction bases with no gene match: 8. This CDR3 has 15 amino acids. The CDR3 DNA is TGTGCCAGCCTACGGGAGGGCCCGTACACCGGGGAGCTGTTTTTT. Its protein product is CASLREGPYTGELFF.

The genes are TRBV7-3 and TRBJ2-1, with D perhaps matching TRBD2 (5 bases). The V end lost 5 bases, the J end lost 4 bases, and 12 bases lay between the germline ends. CDR3 size: 14 residues. Germline V gene data show CDR1 as SGHTA and CDR2 as FQGTGA. CDR3 region: CASSPETGYNEQFF. The CDR3 coding sequence is TGTGCCAGCAGCCCGGAGACGGGATACAATGAGCAGTTCTTC. The entire variable domain, with the rest obtained from reference TRBV7-3 and TRBJ2-1, is as follows: GAGVSQTPSNKVTEKGKYVELRCDPISGHTALYWYRQSLGQGPEFLIYFQGTGAADDSGLPNDRFFAVRPEGSVSTLKIQRTERGDSAVYLCASSPETGYNEQFFGPGTRLTVL.

CDR3 residues: CASSRQVETEAFF. The DNA of the CDR3 is TGTGCCAGCAGTCGACAAGTGGAAACTGAAGCTTTCTTT. The chain combines TRBV6-1 with TRBJ1-1; the D is unclear. CDR1 MNHNS and CDR2 SASEGT come from the germline V gene. The V gene lost 5 bases and the J gene lost 5 bases, with 12 bases spanning the gap. CDR3 length: 13 residues.

The CDR3 protein is CASRIGTSGTYNEQFF. CDR3 DNA: TGTGCCAGCAGGATCGGGACTAGCGGGACCTACAATGAGCAGTTCTTC. The chain uses TRBV11-2 and TRBJ2-1, with 13 bases identical to TRBD2. This CDR3 comprises 16 residues. V was clipped by 6 bases and J by 2 bases; unmatched bases: 4. Per germline, CDR1 SGHAT and CDR2 FQNNGV.

The V call is TRBV7-9, the J call TRBJ1-3; no reliable D call. The CDR3 runs 17 residues. Germline assignment: CDR1 SEHNR and CDR2 FQNEAQ (reference sequence). Trimming took off 6 bases at V and 0 bases at J, with 18 bases between the two ends. DNA of the CDR3: TGTGCCAGCAGGGACCCACCTGCGAGGGACTCTGGAAACACCATATATTTT. It specifies CASRDPPARDSGNTIYF.

The V and J genes are TRBV19 and TRBJ1-1; D call uncertain. Trimming pared 6 bases from V and 0 bases from J, leaving 11 bases between. CDR3 size: 14 residues. CDR1 is LNHDA and CDR2 is SQIVND in the germline V gene (reference sequence). CDR3 coding DNA: TGTGCCAGTAGGGACGCGGGAATGAACACTGAAGCTTTCTTT. Protein sequence: CASRDAGMNTEAFF.

The chain combines TRBV5-1 with TRBJ1-6, with a weak D call TRBD1 (5 bases). Between the trimmed V and J ends, which lost 0 bases and 8 bases, there was a span of 12 bases. This CDR3 is 15 amino acids long. Germline CDR1 reads SGHRS; CDR2 reads YFSETQ. The CDR3 DNA sequence: TGCGCCAGCAGCTTGGTCGGGGGGATGGATTCACCCCTCCACTTT. Encoded protein: CASSLVGGMDSPLHF.

This chain links TRBV5-8 with TRBJ2-3; 12 positions agree with TRBD2. CDR1 is SGHTS, CDR2 YDEGEE, per germline. The CDR3 is 16 amino acids. V gave up 4 bases and J gave up 0 bases; unmatched junction bases: 3. CDR3 residues: CASSHGTSGSTDTQYF. In DNA, the CDR3 is TGTGCCAGCAGCCATGGGACTAGCGGGAGCACAGATACGCAGTATTTT.

The chain carries TRBV7-9 and TRBJ1-1, with D possibly matching TRBD1 (5 bases). The germline CDR1 and CDR2 sequences are SEHNR and FQNEAQ (reference sequence). The CDR3 has 14 amino acids. V lost 5 bases, J lost 7 bases, and 17 bases lay in between. The CDR3 sequence: CASSPSRVLSEAFF. As DNA, the CDR3 is TGTGCCAGCAGCCCCAGCAGGGTACTGAGTGAAGCTTTCTTT.

The rearrangement uses TRBV13 and TRBJ1-3, with 8 bases matching TRBD1. The CDR3 loop spans 14 amino acids. CDR1 and CDR2 (germline): PRHDT, FYEKMQ (reference sequence). V lost 5 bases and J lost 4; bases outside the gene matches: 4. CDR3 DNA sequence: TGTGCCAGCAGCCCGGGACAGGTGGGAAACACCATATATTTT. Its protein is CASSPGQVGNTIYF.

The chain combines TRBV4-1 with TRBJ2-7, with 8 positions matching TRBD2. The CDR3 has 15 amino acids. V shed 0 bases, J shed 0 bases, and the junction held 1 base outside the gene matches. Germline CDR1 reads MGHRA; CDR2 reads YSYEKL. The DNA of the CDR3 is TGCGCCAGCAGCCAAGAACTAGCGGCCTCCTACGAGCAGTACTTC. This encodes CASSQELAASYEQYF.

The chain combines TRBV18 with TRBJ2-7; the D gene is possibly TRBD2 (5 bases). This CDR3 comprises 13 residues. V lost 5 bases, J lost 7 bases, and 15 bases lay in between. Germline CDR1 and CDR2: KGHSH and LQKENI. CDR3 in DNA: TGTGCCAGCTCAGACACTAGAGTTGGGGAGCAGTACTTC. This translates into CASSDTRVGEQYF.

The chain uses TRBV5-7 and TRBJ2-1; 7 bases line up with TRBD2. TRBV5-7 carries the ORF label, with uncertain function. The CDR3 runs to 15 residues. V was pared by 2 bases and J by 3 bases, with 5 bases of the junction left unmatched. CDR3 sequence reads: CASSFDRTSYNEQFF. For the CDR3, the DNA is TGTGCCAGCAGCTTCGATCGGACTAGCTACAATGAGCAGTTCTTC.

The DNA of the CDR3 is TGCGCCAGCAGCTTGTCATACAGGGATAATTCACCCCTCCACTTT. Its protein product is CASSLSYRDNSPLHF. The chain is built from TRBV5-1 and TRBJ1-6, with D possibly TRBD1 on 6 matching bases. CDR1 and CDR2 (germline): SGHRS, YFSETQ. This CDR3 has 15 residues. V was shortened by 1 base and J by 5 bases, with 10 bases between the two germline ends.

The V call is TRBV28, the J call TRBJ1-1; D may be TRBD1 (6 bases). V lost 3 bases and J 1 base, leaving 9 bases between the germline ends. There are 14 residues in the CDR3. The germline V gene encodes CDR1 MDHEN and CDR2 SYDVKM. The CDR3 loop reads CASSFTGTNTEAFF. The CDR3 nucleotides read TGTGCCAGCAGTTTTACAGGGACGAACACTGAAGCTTTCTTT.

The chain joins TRBV29-1 to TRBJ2-3, with 12 positions matching TRBD2. The CDR3 extends over 14 amino acids. V lost 6 bases to trimming and J lost 4 bases; unmatched junction nucleotides: 5. The germline CDR1 and CDR2 sequences are SQVTM and ANQGSEA. The CDR3 reads CSVALAGGPDTQYF. As DNA, the CDR3 is TGCAGCGTGGCTCTAGCGGGAGGGCCAGATACGCAGTATTTT.